The rows below give T cell receptor beta chains drawn from one sample of a study of T cells in narcolepsy. Sequencing used immunoSEQ multiplex PCR; TCRdb keeps in-frame clones, though not all of them. The sample gives about 40,000 clones, 70% to 85% of which show up once; 1.6% is in the top ten. The sample comprised CD45RA- memory CD4+ T cells from PBMCs. All receptors come from a human donor with narcolepsy. Each CDR3 is given with its conserved first and last residue. D genes are given only for firm matches. Only some rows state a clone size, as once, few, many or a class for expanded clones.

>once|TRBJ1-1|TRBV6-1|NA|15
TGTGCCAGCAGTGAAGGAGGAGGGAGCCCCACTGAAGCTTTCTTT
CASSEGGGSPTEAFF
>few|TRBJ2-3|TRBV19|TRBD2|14
TGTGCCAGTAGCGGTAGCGGGGGTCCAGATACGCAGTATTTT
CASSGSGGPDTQYF
>NA|TRBJ2-5|TRBV7-9|TRBD2|14
TGTGCCAGCAGCTCCGGACTAGCGGAAGAGACCCAGTACTTC
CASSSGLAEETQYF
>NA|TRBJ1-6|TRBV19|NA|11
TGTGCCGCAGGGAATAATTCACCCCTCCACTTT
CAAGNNSPLHF
>NA|TRBJ2-2|TRBV18|NA|13
TGTGCCAGCTCACGGAAGGAAACCGGGGAGCTGTTTTTT
CASSRKETGELFF
>NA|TRBJ2-1|TRBV7-2|NA|12
TGTGCCAGCAGCCGAAGGGGTTATGAGCAGTTCTTC
CASSRRGYEQFF
>NA|TRBJ2-2|TRBV5-5|NA|15
TGTGCCAGCAGCAGGCAGACAGGGAACACCGGGGAGCTGTTTTTT
CASSRQTGNTGELFF
>NA|TRBJ2-7|TRBV30|NA|12
TGTGCCTGGAGTAGGATAACCTACGAGCAGTACTTC
CAWSRITYEQYF
>NA|TRBJ1-1|TRBV10-3|NA|14
TGTGCCATCAGTGAGGGCCAGGTGAGCACTGAAGCTTTCTTT
CAISEGQVSTEAFF
>NA|TRBJ1-1|TRBV7-2|NA|11
TGTGCCAGCAGCTTTCTTCTGGAAGCTTTCTTT
CASSFLLEAFF
>NA|TRBJ2-4|TRBV27|NA|15
TGTGCCAGCAGTTTATCCAGGGGAGCCAAAAACATTCAGTACTTC
CASSLSRGAKNIQYF
>NA|TRBJ2-2|TRBV5-4|TRBD2|16
TGTGCCAGCAGCTTGTATCTAGCGGGGAACACCGGGGAGCTGTTTTTT
CASSLYLAGNTGELFF
>NA|TRBJ1-6|TRBV10-1|NA|15
TGCGCCAGCAGTGAGGGGTGTAGGGGCGATTCACCCCTCCACTTT
CASSEGCRGDSPLHF
>once|TRBJ2-7|TRBV6-5|NA|15
TGTGCCAGCAGACGGTCGAACAGGGGAGGCTACGAGCAGTACTTC
CASRRSNRGGYEQYF
>NA|TRBJ2-2|TRBV19|TRBD2|12
TGTGCCAGTAGTGGGAGGGACGGGGAGCTGTTTTTT
CASSGRDGELFF
>NA|TRBJ1-5|TRBV7-8|NA|13
TGTGCCAGCAGCTTATTTGTGAATTTGCCCCAGCATTTT
CASSLFVNLPQHF
>NA|TRBJ1-6|TRBV5-1|NA|14
TGCGCCAGCAGCTTGGGCAGCCCTTGGTCGCCCCTCCACTTT
CASSLGSPWSPLHF
>NA|TRBJ1-6|TRBV6-6|TRBD1|14
TGTGCCAGCAGTTACGATCCAGGGGGGCAGCCCCTCCACTTT
CASSYDPGGQPLHF
>few|TRBJ1-3|TRBV18|NA|16
TGTGCCAGCTCACCACCGAGGACACTCTCTGGAAACACCATATATTTT
CASSPPRTLSGNTIYF
>NA|TRBJ2-3|TRBV18|TRBD1|16
TGTGCCAGCTCACCCTTGGGACAGGGGGGCACAGATACGCAGTATTTT
CASSPLGQGGTDTQYF
>NA|TRBJ2-5|TRBV28|NA|13
TGTGCCAGCAGTCCTGACGGGCTCATCACCCAGTACTTC
CASSPDGLITQYF
>few|TRBJ1-4|TRBV15|NA|15
TGTGCCACCAGCCGGAGATGGGGGGATAATGAAAAACTGTTTTTT
CATSRRWGDNEKLFF
>NA|TRBJ1-1|TRBV2|TRBD1|14
TGTGCCAGCAGTGAAAGGACAGGGAACACTGAAGCTTTCTTT
CASSERTGNTEAFF
>NA|TRBJ2-2|TRBV7-2|TRBD2|16
TGTGCCAGCAGCTTCGGACTAGCACTGAACACCGGGGAGCTGTTTTTT
CASSFGLALNTGELFF
>NA|TRBJ2-3|TRBV6-5|TRBD2|13
TGTGCCAGTAACCGGGACTACACAGATACGCAGTATTTT
CASNRDYTDTQYF
>NA|TRBJ1-4|TRBV23-1|NA|15
TGCGCCAGCAGTCACAGGGGTGGCGTTCGGGAAAAACTGTTTTTT
CASSHRGGVREKLFF
>once|TRBJ2-6|TRBV5-1|NA|16
TGCGCCAGCAGCCGAGAATCACTCTCTGGGGCCAACGTCCTGACTTTC
CASSRESLSGANVLTF
>once|TRBJ2-1|TRBV2|NA|13
TGTGCCAGCAGTGAGCGGGGGCTCAATGAGCAGTTCTTC
CASSERGLNEQFF
>NA|TRBJ1-2|TRBV7-2|NA|15
TGTGCCAGCAGCTTAGCACAGAGAAGGTCGTATGGCTACACCTTC
CASSLAQRRSYGYTF
>few|TRBJ1-1|TRBV28|TRBD1|16
TGTGCCAGCAGACCCACCCAAGACAGGGGACGAGCCAAAGCTTTCTTT
CASRPTQDRGRAKAFF
>NA|TRBJ2-7|TRBV19|TRBD1|14
TGTGCCAGTAGTCTCGGGACAGGGTCCTACGAGCAGTACTTC
CASSLGTGSYEQYF
>once|TRBJ2-1|TRBV7-2|TRBD2|19
TGTGCCAGCAGCTTAGCGAAGCGGGGGGGCCTCGGCTCCTACAATGAGCAGTTCTTC
CASSLAKRGGLGSYNEQFF
>NA|TRBJ2-5|TRBV6-5|NA|15
TGTGCCAGCAGTCATCCCTCAGGACAAGAGGAGACCCAGTACTTC
CASSHPSGQEETQYF
>NA|TRBJ2-1|TRBV10-1|NA|12
TGCGCCAGCAGTGAGTTGGGCAATGAGCAGTTCTTC
CASSELGNEQFF
>NA|TRBJ2-7|TRBV7-9|NA|14
TGTGCCAGCAGCTTAGAAACTAGCAGCTACGAGCAGTACTTC
CASSLETSSYEQYF
>NA|TRBJ2-6|TRBV28|NA|13
TGTGCCAGCAGCGATTCTGGGGCCAACGTCCTGACTTTC
CASSDSGANVLTF
>NA|TRBJ2-3|TRBV5-1|NA|15
TGCGCCAGCAGCTTAAGAGGGGTTAGGACAGATACGCAGTATTTT
CASSLRGVRTDTQYF
>NA|TRBJ1-2|TRBV27|TRBD1|17
TGTGCCAGCATACCCAGAGTGGCAGACAGGGGAAGTAATGGCTACACCTTC
CASIPRVADRGSNGYTF
>NA|TRBJ1-5|TRBV7-9|NA|13
TGTGCCAGCAGCTTCCTGAGGGATCAGCCCCAGCATTTT
CASSFLRDQPQHF
>few|TRBJ1-1|TRBV2|NA|13
TGTGCCAGCGCCCAGTCGTGGAGGGCGGGAGCTTTCTTT
CASAQSWRAGAFF
>NA|TRBJ2-1|TRBV5-1|NA|15
TGCGCCAGTGGGTTGGGGGGACAGCTATACAATGAGCAGTTCTTC
CASGLGGQLYNEQFF
>NA|TRBJ2-7|TRBV5-4|TRBD1|15
TGTGCCAGCAGCAAACCGGGACAGGGGGCGTACGAGCAGTACTTC
CASSKPGQGAYEQYF
>NA|TRBJ1-2|TRBV7-2|NA|13
TGTGCCAGCACCACGAGTTTGGGGGGAGGCTACACCTTC
CASTTSLGGGYTF
>few|TRBJ2-2|TRBV2|NA|15
TGTGCCAGCAGTCGGGAGACAGGGAGAGCCGGGGAGCTGTTTTTT
CASSRETGRAGELFF
>few|TRBJ1-1|TRBV9|NA|14
TGTGCCAGCAGCGTAGCTCCGGGGAACACTGAAGCTTTCTTT
CASSVAPGNTEAFF
>NA|TRBJ1-2|TRBV5-1|TRBD1|13
TGCGCCAGCAGAGACAGGACAGGCTATGGCTACACCTTC
CASRDRTGYGYTF
>once|TRBJ2-5|TRBV6-1|TRBD1|14
TGTGCCAGCAGTGGTGGGCAGGGGACAGAAGAGCAGTACTTC
CASSGGQGTEEQYF
>NA|TRBJ2-1|TRBV4-2|TRBD2|19
TGTGCCAGCAGCCAAGCTTCGGGGCTAGCGGGGGGGAAGTACAATGAGCAGTTCTTC
CASSQASGLAGGKYNEQFF
>NA|TRBJ1-3|TRBV7-9|NA|14
TGTGCCAGCAGCTTAGACATACGGGGAAACACCATATATTTT
CASSLDIRGNTIYF
>NA|TRBJ1-2|TRBV9|TRBD1|15
TGTGCCAGCAGCGTAGATCCAGGGGGCACCTATGGCTACACCTTC
CASSVDPGGTYGYTF
>NA|TRBJ2-2|TRBV15|NA|15
TGTGCCACCAGCAGAGACCCCTTGAACACCGGGGAGCTGTTTTTT
CATSRDPLNTGELFF
>NA|TRBJ2-3|TRBV28|TRBD1|14
TGTGCCAGCAGTCTGACAGGGGGCACAGATACGCAGTATTTT
CASSLTGGTDTQYF
>NA|TRBJ2-5|TRBV7-6|NA|16
TGTGCCAGCAGCCCGAGACAGGGACTCTACCAAGAGACCCAGTACTTC
CASSPRQGLYQETQYF
>NA|TRBJ1-2|TRBV11-3|TRBD1|15
TGTGCCAGCAGCCAAAGCCAGGGGGGTGCGGTTGGCTACACCTTC
CASSQSQGGAVGYTF
>NA|TRBJ1-2|TRBV6-5|NA|15
TGTGCCAGCAGTAAAAGGGGGGCGGGGTTTTATGGCTACACCTTC
CASSKRGAGFYGYTF